This T cell receptor (beta chain) was captured in a study of blood T cell repertoires in COVID-19. In the study overall: PBMCs, B-cell-depleted T cells, or T cells provided the cDNA or gDNA that made up the material.

Assay used: immunoSEQ multiplex PCR; TCRdb lists only in-frame clones, some missing. The sample lists approximately 210,000 clones; 88% were seen once. The length of the CDR3 is 15 residues. V shed 0 bases and J shed 6 bases, with 14 bases lying between them. CDR1 and CDR2 from the germline V gene are SGHAT and FQNNGV. The chain recombines TRBV11-2 with TRBJ1-2; the D gene is possibly TRBD1 (5 bases). This receptor was obtained from a human donor in a cohort sampled during active COVID-19. Sequences were obtained from peripheral blood. The CDR3 here is CASSLDYGGTHGYTF. The CDR3 region has the DNA TGTGCCAGCAGCTTAGACTACGGGGGGACCCATGGCTACACCTTC.